The rows below give T cell receptor beta chains drawn from one sample of a study of blood T cells in healthy people across ages. TCRdb called the 5' RACE reads again in MiXCR, with one record for every CDR3 protein. The sample contains 1 million or so distinct CDR3 sequences, 45% of which appear only once. The material sequenced was blood. The receptors derive from a woman aged 60 to 75 in good health. Both conserved end residues are part of each CDR3.

V gene: TRBV3-1
J gene: TRBJ1-1
CDR3 protein: CASSQFGGGEAFF

V gene: TRBV27
J gene: TRBJ2-7
CDR3 protein: CASSTGDTSYEQYF

V gene: TRBV20-1
J gene: TRBJ1-2
CDR3 protein: CSARPPGRGAGYTF

V gene: TRBV27
J gene: TRBJ2-1
CDR3 protein: CASSVGTRSTQFF

V gene: TRBV6-1
J gene: TRBJ2-6
CDR3 protein: CASSGRTSGSSGANVLTF

V gene: TRBV9
J gene: TRBJ2-1
CDR3 protein: CASSVEGTGGNEQFF

V gene: TRBV6-2/TRBV6-3
J gene: TRBJ2-7
CDR3 protein: CASNPLGNYEQYF

V gene: TRBV6-6
J gene: TRBJ2-3
CDR3 protein: CASSYPPRDTQYF

V gene: TRBV20-1
J gene: TRBJ1-2
CDR3 protein: CSARTFRGDYGYTF

V gene: TRBV7-2
J gene: TRBJ2-1
CDR3 protein: CASSLAIGSSYNEQFF

V gene: TRBV10-2
J gene: TRBJ2-1
CDR3 protein: CASSISSYNEQFF

V gene: TRBV2
J gene: TRBJ2-7
CDR3 protein: CASSEAGFSYEQYF

V gene: TRBV24-1
J gene: TRBJ2-5
CDR3 protein: CATSDPDAGTGTETQYF

V gene: TRBV9
J gene: TRBJ2-5
CDR3 protein: CASSARGETQYF

V gene: TRBV12-3/TRBV12-4
J gene: TRBJ2-3
CDR3 protein: CASSLGREVADTQYF

V gene: TRBV6-5
J gene: TRBJ2-7
CDR3 protein: CASQDRGVGEQYF

V gene: TRBV7-2
J gene: TRBJ2-1
CDR3 protein: CASSQKGGAGLINEQFF

V gene: TRBV2
J gene: TRBJ2-7
CDR3 protein: CASSDRGAPVPYEQYF

V gene: TRBV6-2/TRBV6-3
J gene: TRBJ1-6
CDR3 protein: CASSDYQDSPLHF

V gene: TRBV28
J gene: TRBJ2-4
CDR3 protein: CASSLFHGGTQYF

V gene: TRBV6-4
J gene: TRBJ2-1
CDR3 protein: CASSEGAGTGVNEQFF

V gene: TRBV5-6
J gene: TRBJ2-1
CDR3 protein: CASGGQEGPLYNEQFF

V gene: TRBV14
J gene: TRBJ2-7
CDR3 protein: CASSPTEQYF

V gene: TRBV6-5
J gene: .
CDR3 protein: CASSYGLAGRGSYEQYF

V gene: TRBV6-5
J gene: TRBJ1-2
CDR3 protein: CASSFGQLRNYGYTF

V gene: TRBV4-2
J gene: TRBJ2-5
CDR3 protein: CASKAAEKYQGTQYF

V gene: TRBV18
J gene: TRBJ2-6
CDR3 protein: CASSPKEASSGANVLTF

V gene: TRBV12-3/TRBV12-4
J gene: TRBJ2-2
CDR3 protein: CASSFLISTVTGELFF

V gene: TRBV7-9
J gene: TRBJ1-1
CDR3 protein: CASTSDTEAFF

V gene: TRBV13
J gene: TRBJ1-1
CDR3 protein: CASSLARGSNTEAFF

V gene: TRBV19
J gene: TRBJ2-5
CDR3 protein: CASSPDHEETQYF

V gene: TRBV12-3/TRBV12-4
J gene: TRBJ2-1
CDR3 protein: CASSRDGQTNYLQFF

V gene: TRBV5-1
J gene: TRBJ2-7
CDR3 protein: CATQDFPSGNYNEQYF

V gene: TRBV6-1
J gene: .
CDR3 protein: CASSEYGSDRTKNIQYF

V gene: TRBV2
J gene: TRBJ1-3
CDR3 protein: CASSDQDRWGNTIYF

V gene: TRBV29-1
J gene: TRBJ2-3
CDR3 protein: CSVGVLGRSQITDTQYF

V gene: TRBV20-1
J gene: TRBJ2-1
CDR3 protein: CSAGFPGAFRNEQFF

V gene: TRBV3-1
J gene: TRBJ2-7
CDR3 protein: CASSYRLAGSFYEQYF

V gene: TRBV12-5
J gene: TRBJ2-4
CDR3 protein: CASGAGTVAKNIQYF

V gene: TRBV30
J gene: TRBJ2-5
CDR3 protein: CAWSVAGGSYNEQYF

V gene: TRBV29-1
J gene: TRBJ2-1
CDR3 protein: CSVVGLAAGYEQFF

V gene: TRBV10-3
J gene: TRBJ2-1
CDR3 protein: CATSAVGDNEQFF

V gene: TRBV19
J gene: TRBJ1-2
CDR3 protein: CATQSDGTGLYGYTF

V gene: TRBV9
J gene: TRBJ1-1
CDR3 protein: CASSAPPGGRTEAFF

V gene: TRBV7-9
J gene: TRBJ2-1
CDR3 protein: CASSLEYRPSDYNEQFF

V gene: TRBV29-1
J gene: TRBJ2-1
CDR3 protein: CSVETAVDEQFF

V gene: TRBV9
J gene: TRBJ1-4
CDR3 protein: CASSPDPQGHEKLFF

V gene: TRBV20-1
J gene: TRBJ2-7
CDR3 protein: CSAGAREGQYF

V gene: TRBV10-3
J gene: TRBJ1-5
CDR3 protein: CAISVGGLGNQPQHF

V gene: TRBV7-6
J gene: TRBJ2-1
CDR3 protein: CASSLAQPAGYNEQFF

V gene: TRBV27
J gene: TRBJ1-5
CDR3 protein: CASSIAGLGNQPQHF

V gene: TRBV25-1
J gene: TRBJ1-2
CDR3 protein: CASRPGAGGYTF

V gene: TRBV27
J gene: TRBJ1-4
CDR3 protein: CASSYGAAREKLFF

V gene: TRBV7-2
J gene: TRBJ1-1
CDR3 protein: CASSKQGMDTEAFF

V gene: TRBV5-5
J gene: .
CDR3 protein: CASTTTGTTYEQYF

V gene: TRBV28
J gene: TRBJ2-7
CDR3 protein: CASSTYVFGQGRNEQYF

V gene: TRBV19
J gene: TRBJ2-4
CDR3 protein: CASSSGWGIDIQYF

V gene: TRBV2
J gene: TRBJ2-7
CDR3 protein: CASMNRDNLNEQYF

V gene: TRBV5-1
J gene: TRBJ2-1
CDR3 protein: CASSTLQGYLFF

V gene: TRBV12-3/TRBV12-4
J gene: TRBJ2-4
CDR3 protein: CASRQRPGQENIQYF